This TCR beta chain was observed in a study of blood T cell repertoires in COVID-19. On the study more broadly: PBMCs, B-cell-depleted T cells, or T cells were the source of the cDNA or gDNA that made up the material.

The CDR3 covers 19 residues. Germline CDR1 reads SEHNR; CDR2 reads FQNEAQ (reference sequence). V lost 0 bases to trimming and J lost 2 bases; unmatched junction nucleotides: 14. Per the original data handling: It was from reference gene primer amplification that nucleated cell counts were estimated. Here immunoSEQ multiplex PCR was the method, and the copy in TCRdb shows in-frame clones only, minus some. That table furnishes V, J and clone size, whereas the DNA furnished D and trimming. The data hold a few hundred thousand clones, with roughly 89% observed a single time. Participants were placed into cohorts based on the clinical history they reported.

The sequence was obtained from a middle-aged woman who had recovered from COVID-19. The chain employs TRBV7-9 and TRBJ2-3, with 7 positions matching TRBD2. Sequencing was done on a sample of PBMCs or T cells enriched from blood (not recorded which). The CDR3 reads CASSLAGGMLVRNTDTQYF. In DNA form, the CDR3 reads TGTGCCAGCAGCTTAGCGGGAGGGATGTTGGTCCGAAACACAGATACGCAGTATTTT. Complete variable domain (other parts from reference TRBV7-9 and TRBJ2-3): DTGVSQNPRHKITKRGQNVTFRCDPISEHNRLYWYRQTLGQGPEFLTYFQNEAQLEKSRLLSDRFSAERPKGSFSTLEIQRTEQGDSAMYLCASSLAGGMLVRNTDTQYFGPGTRLTVL.